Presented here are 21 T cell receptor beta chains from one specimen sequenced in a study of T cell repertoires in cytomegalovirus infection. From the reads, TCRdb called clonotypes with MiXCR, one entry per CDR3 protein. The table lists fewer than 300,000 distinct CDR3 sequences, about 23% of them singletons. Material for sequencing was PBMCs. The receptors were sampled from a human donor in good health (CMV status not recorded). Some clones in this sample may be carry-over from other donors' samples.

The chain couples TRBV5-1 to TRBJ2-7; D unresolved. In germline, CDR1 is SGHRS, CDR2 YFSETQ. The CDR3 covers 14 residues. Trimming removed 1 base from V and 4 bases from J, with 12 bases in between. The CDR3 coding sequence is TGCGCCAGCAGCTTGCTGCCTAGTGTGTACGAGCAGTACTTC. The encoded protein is CASSLLPSVYEQYF.

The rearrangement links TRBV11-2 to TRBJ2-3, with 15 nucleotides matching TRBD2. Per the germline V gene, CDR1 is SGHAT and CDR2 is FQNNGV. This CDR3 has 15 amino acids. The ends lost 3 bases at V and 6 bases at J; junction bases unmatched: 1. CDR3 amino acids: CASSLGLAGGDTQYF. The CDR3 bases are TGTGCCAGCAGCTTGGGACTAGCGGGGGGCGATACGCAGTATTTT.

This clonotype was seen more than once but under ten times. The CDR3 bases are TGTGCCAGCAGTCGACGCCCAGCGGTTGCCTACGAGCAGTACTTC. It encodes CASSRRPAVAYEQYF. The rearrangement uses TRBV12-3 or TRBV12-4 and TRBJ2-7; D may be TRBD2 (5 bases). CDR3 size: 15 residues. V was shortened by 5 bases and J by 2 bases, with 16 bases between the two germline ends.

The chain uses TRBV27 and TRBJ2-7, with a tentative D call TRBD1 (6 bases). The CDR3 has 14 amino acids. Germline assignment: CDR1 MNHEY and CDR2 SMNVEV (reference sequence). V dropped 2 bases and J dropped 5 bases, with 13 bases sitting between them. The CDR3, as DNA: TGTGCCAGCAGTTTACAGGGGCGCGCCGACGAGCAGTACTTC. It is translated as CASSLQGRADEQYF.

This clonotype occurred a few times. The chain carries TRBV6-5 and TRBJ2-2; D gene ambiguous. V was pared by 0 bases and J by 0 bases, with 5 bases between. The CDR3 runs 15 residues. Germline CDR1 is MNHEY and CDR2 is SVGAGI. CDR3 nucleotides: TGTGCCAGCAGTTACTCGCTTCCGAACACCGGGGAGCTGTTTTTT. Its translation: CASSYSLPNTGELFF.

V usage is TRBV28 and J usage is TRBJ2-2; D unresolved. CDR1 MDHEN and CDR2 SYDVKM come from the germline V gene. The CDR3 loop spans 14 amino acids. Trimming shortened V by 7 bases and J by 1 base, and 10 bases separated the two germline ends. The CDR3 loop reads CASMIELNTGELFF. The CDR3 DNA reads TGTGCCAGCATGATCGAGTTGAACACCGGGGAGCTGTTTTTT. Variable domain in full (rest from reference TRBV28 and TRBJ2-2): DVKVTQSSRYLVKRTGEKVFLECVQDMDHENMFWYRQDPGLGLRLIYFSYDVKMKEKGDIPEGYSVSREKKERFSLILESASTNQTSMYLCASMIELNTGELFFGEGSRLTVL.

The CDR3 DNA sequence: TGTGCCAGTAGTAGAGGACAGGGTCGCACAGATACGCAGTATTTT. Translation: CASSRGQGRTDTQYF. This chain joins TRBV19 and TRBJ2-3; TRBD1 agrees at 8 bases. Germline lookup yields CDR1 LNHDA and CDR2 SQIVND (reference sequence). The CDR3 contains 15 residues. Unmatched junction bases numbered 4, after V lost 4 bases and J lost 1 base.

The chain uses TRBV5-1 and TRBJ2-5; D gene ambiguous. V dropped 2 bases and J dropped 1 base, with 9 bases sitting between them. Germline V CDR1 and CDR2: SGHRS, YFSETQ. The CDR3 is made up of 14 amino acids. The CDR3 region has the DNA TGCGCCAGCAGCTTTTCCCTGGGCCAAGAGACCCAGTACTTC. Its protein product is CASSFSLGQETQYF.

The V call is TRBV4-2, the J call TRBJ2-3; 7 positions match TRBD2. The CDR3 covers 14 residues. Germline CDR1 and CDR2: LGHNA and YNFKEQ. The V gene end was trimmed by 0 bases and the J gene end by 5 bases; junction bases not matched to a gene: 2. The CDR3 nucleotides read TGTGCCAGCAGCCAAGAGTCTAGCGGAGATACGCAGTATTTT. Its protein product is CASSQESSGDTQYF.

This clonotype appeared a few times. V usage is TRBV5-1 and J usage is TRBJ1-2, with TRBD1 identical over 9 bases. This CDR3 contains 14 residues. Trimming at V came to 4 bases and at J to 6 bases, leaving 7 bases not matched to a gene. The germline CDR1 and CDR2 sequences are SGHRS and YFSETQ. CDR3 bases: TGCGCCAGCAGCCCGGGACAGGGAGCCGATGGCTACACCTTC. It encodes CASSPGQGADGYTF.

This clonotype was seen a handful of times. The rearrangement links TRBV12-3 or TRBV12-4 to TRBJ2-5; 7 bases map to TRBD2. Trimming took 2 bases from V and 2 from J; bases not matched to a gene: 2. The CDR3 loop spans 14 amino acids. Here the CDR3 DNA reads TGTGCCAGCAGTTTATCTAGCGGACAAGAGACCCAGTACTTC. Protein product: CASSLSSGQETQYF.

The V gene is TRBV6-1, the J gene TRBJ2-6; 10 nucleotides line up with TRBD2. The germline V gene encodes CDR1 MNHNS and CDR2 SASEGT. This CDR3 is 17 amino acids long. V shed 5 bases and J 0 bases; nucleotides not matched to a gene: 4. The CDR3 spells CASSLAGGNSGANVLTF. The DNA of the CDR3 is TGTGCCAGCAGTTTAGCGGGGGGTAACTCTGGGGCCAACGTCCTGACTTTC.

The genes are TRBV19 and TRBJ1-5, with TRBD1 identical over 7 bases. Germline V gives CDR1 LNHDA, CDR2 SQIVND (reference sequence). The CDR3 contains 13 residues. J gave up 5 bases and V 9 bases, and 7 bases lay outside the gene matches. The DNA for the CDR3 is TGTGCCAGCCAACAGGGGAAGGATCAGCCCCAGCATTTT. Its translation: CASQQGKDQPQHF.

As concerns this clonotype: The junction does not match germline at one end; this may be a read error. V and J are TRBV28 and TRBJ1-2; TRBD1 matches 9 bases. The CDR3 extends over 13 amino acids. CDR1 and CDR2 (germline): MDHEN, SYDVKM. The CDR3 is CASTLRDRDGYTF. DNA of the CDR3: TGTGCCAGCACTTTACGGGACAGGGACGGCTACACCTTC.

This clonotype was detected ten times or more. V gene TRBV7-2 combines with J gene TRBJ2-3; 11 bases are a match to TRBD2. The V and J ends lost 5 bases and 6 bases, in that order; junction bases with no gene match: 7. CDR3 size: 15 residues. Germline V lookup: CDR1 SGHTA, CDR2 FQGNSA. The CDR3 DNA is TGTGCCAGCAGCCCGGGGACTAGCGGACGGGATACGCAGTATTTT. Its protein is CASSPGTSGRDTQYF.

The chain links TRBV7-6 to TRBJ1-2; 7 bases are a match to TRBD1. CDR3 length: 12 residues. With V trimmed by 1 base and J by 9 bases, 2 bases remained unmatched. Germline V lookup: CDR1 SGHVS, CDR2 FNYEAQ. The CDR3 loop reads CASSLETGSYTF. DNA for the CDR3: TGTGCCAGCAGCTTAGAGACAGGGAGCTACACCTTC.

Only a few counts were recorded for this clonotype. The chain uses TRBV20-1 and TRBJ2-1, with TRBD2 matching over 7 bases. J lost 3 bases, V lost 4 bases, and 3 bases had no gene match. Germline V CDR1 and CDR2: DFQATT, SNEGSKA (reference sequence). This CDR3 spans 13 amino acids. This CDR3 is CSAIAGRYNEQFF. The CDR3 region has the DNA TGCAGTGCTATAGCGGGCCGCTACAATGAGCAGTTCTTC.

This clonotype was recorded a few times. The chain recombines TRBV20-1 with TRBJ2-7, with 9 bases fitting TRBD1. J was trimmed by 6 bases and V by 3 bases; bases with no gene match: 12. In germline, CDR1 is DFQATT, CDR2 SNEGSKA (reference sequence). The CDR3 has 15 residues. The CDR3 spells CSARDSGTGQGEQYF. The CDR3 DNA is TGCAGTGCTAGGGACTCCGGGACAGGGCAGGGCGAGCAGTACTTC.

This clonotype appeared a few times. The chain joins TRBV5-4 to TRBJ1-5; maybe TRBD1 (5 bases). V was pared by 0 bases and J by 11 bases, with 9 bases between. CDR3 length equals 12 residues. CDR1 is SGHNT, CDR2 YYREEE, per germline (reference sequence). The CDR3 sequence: CASSLAGRTQHF. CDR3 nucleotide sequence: TGTGCCAGCAGCTTGGCAGGGAGGACCCAGCATTTT. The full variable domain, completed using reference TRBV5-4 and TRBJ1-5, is ETGVTQSPTHLIKTRGQQVTLRCSSQSGHNTVSWYQQALGQGPQFIFQYYREEENGRGNFPPRFSGLQFPNYSSELNVNALELDDSALYLCASSLAGRTQHFGDGTRLSIL.

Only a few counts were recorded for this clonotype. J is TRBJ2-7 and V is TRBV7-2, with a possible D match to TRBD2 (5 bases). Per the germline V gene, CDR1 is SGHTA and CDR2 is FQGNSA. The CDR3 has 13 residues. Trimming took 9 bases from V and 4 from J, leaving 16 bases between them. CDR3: CASRGAVEYEQYF. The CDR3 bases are TGTGCCAGTCGGGGAGCAGTGGAGTACGAGCAGTACTTC. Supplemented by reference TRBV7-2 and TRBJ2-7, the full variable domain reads GAGVSQSPSNKVTEKGKDVELRCDPISGHTALYWYRQSLGQGLEFLIYFQGNSAPDKSGLPSDRFSAERTGGSVSTLTIQRTQQEDSAVYLCASRGAVEYEQYFGPGTRLTVT.

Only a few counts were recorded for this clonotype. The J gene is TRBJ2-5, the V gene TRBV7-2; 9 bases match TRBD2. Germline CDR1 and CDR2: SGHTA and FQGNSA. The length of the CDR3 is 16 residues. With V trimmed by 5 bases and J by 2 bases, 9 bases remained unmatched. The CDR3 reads CASSLTTSGRQETQYF. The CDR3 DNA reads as TGTGCCAGCAGCCTTACTACTAGCGGGCGTCAAGAGACCCAGTACTTC.